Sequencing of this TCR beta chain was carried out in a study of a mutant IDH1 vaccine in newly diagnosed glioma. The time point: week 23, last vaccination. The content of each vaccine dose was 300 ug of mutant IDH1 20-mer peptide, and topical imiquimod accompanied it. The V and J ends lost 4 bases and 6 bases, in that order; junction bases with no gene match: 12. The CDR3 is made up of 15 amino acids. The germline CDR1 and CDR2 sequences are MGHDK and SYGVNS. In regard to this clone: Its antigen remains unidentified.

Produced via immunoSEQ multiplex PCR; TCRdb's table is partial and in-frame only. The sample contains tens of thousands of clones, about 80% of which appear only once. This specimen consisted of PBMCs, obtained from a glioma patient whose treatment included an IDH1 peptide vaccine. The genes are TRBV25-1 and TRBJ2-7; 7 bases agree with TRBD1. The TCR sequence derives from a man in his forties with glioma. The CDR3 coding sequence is TGTGCCAGCAGTGCATACACAGGGGCTGGGGTCGAGCAGTACTTC. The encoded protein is CASSAYTGAGVEQYF.